This T cell receptor beta chain was identified in a study of blood T cell repertoires in COVID-19. The overall study: Samples taken during acute and convalescent COVID-19 were collected in the United States, Italy and Spain. PBMCs, B-cell-depleted T cells, or T cells were the source of the cDNA or gDNA that made up the material.

The CDR3 extends over 16 amino acids. V lost 2 bases, J lost 3 bases, and 13 bases lay in between. In germline, CDR1 is LGHDT, CDR2 YNNKEL (reference sequence). Clones were sequenced by immunoSEQ multiplex PCR, and TCRdb holds only the in-frame ones, with some missing. The sample holds 70,000 to 90,000 clones; around 90% are singletons and the top ten take 6.9%. The specimen sequenced was peripheral blood. The chain recombines TRBV3-1 (or the pseudogene TRBV3-2) with TRBJ1-4; D is undetermined. The TCR sequence derives from a human donor in a cohort sampled during active COVID-19. The CDR3 spells CASSQNPGMANEKLFF. The DNA of the CDR3 is TGTGCCAGCAGCCAAAACCCGGGGATGGCTAATGAAAAACTGTTTTTT.